This T cell receptor (beta chain) was recovered during a study of cytomegalovirus exposure and HLA in healthy donors. In the case of this clone: Its target is not known.

PCR amplification relied on 60 Vbeta primers (plus 13 Jbeta primers). As originally analysed: Per a later analysis, the number of unique TCR beta chains was around 79 million, of which 10 million to 11 million were shared. Sequencing used immunoSEQ multiplex PCR; TCRdb keeps in-frame clones, though not all of them. That table gives V, J and clone size, and the DNA gave D and trimming. The sample lists 250,000 or so clones, 70% to 90% occurring once. Study-wide points: In vitro assays verified that a few CMV-associated chains recognized CMV antigens specifically. Earlier analysis found most TCR beta V segments productive about 90% or about 30% of the time. The authors later found HLA-associated TCR beta chains more clonally expanded than equally common others.

The TCR sequence derives from a woman aged 55-69 years in good health and CMV-seropositive. The sequenced sample was PBMCs.

The chain's CDR3 is CASSGQGKNIQYF. The CDR3 DNA reads TGCGCCAGCAGTGGACAGGGAAAAAACATTCAGTACTTC. The rearrangement links TRBV10-2 to TRBJ2-4; 7 bases map to TRBD1. The trim removed 4 bases at V and 4 bases at J, leaving 1 base unmatched. The CDR3 loop spans 13 amino acids. Germline CDR1 and CDR2: WSHSY and SAAADI.